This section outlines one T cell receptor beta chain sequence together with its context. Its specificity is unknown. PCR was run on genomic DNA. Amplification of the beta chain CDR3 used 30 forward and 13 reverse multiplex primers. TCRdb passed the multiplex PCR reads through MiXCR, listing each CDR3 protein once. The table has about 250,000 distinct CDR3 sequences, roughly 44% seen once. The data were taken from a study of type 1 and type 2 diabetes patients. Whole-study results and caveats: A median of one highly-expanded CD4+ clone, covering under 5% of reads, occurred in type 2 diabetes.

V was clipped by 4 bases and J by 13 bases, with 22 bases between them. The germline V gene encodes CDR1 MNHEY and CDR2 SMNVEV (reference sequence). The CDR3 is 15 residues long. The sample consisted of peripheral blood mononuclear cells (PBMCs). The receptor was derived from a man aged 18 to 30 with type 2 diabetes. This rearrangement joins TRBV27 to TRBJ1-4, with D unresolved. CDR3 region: CASSSRIQSATVLFF. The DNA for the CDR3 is TGTGCCAGCAGTTCCCGAATTCAGTCTGCAACAGTACTGTTTTTT.